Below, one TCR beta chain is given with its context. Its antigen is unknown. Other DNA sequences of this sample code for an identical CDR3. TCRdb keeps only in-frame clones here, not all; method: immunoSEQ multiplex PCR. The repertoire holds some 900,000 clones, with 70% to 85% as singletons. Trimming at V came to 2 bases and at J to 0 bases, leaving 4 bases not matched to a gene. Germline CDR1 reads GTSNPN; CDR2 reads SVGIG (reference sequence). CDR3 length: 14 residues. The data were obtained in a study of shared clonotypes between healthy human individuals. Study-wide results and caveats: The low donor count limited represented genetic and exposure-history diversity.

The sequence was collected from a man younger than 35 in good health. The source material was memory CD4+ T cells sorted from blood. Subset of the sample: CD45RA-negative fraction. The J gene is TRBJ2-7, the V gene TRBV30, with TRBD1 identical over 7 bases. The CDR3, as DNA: TGTGCCTGGAGTAGAGGGGGCTCCTCCTACGAGCAGTACTTC. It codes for CAWSRGGSSYEQYF.